The 28 T cell receptor beta chains in this list originate from one sample, sequenced in a study of T cell responses to AZD1222 COVID-19 vaccine. Libraries were prepared by immunoSEQ multiplex PCR; TCRdb keeps only in-frame clonotypes and omits some of them. Of approximately 100,000 clones listed, more than 75% were seen once; the top ten hold under 4%. Specimen: peripheral blood, collected on day 0 of AZD1222 vaccination. These receptors came from an adult in good health.

V gene TRBV6-5 combines with J gene TRBJ2-4; tentatively, D is TRBD2 (7 bases). V was shortened by 0 bases and J by 11 bases, with 11 bases between the two germline ends. Germline V gene data show CDR1 as MNHEY and CDR2 as SVGAGI. This CDR3 contains 13 residues. The CDR3: CASSYSRGGLQYF. For the CDR3, the DNA is TGTGCCAGCAGTTACTCGAGGGGGGGGCTTCAGTACTTC.

Written as DNA, the CDR3 is TGTGCCAGCAGCTTAGGGGGGGTCATCAATCAGCCCCAGCATTTT. Protein product: CASSLGGVINQPQHF. The rearrangement joins TRBV7-2 to TRBJ1-5, with D maybe TRBD1 (5 bases). The CDR3 totals 15 residues. Deletions cut 1 base from V and 3 bases from J, with 10 bases between. Per the germline V gene, CDR1 is SGHTA and CDR2 is FQGNSA.

In this sample, this clone turned up a few times. This chain connects TRBV19 to TRBJ2-5; possible D gene TRBD1, 5 bases. The CDR3 extends over 15 amino acids. CDR1 is LNHDA and CDR2 is SQIVND in the germline V gene (reference sequence). The V end lost 3 bases, the J end lost 2 bases, and 13 bases lay between the germline ends. The CDR3 coding sequence is TGTGCCAGTAGTATCTTGGACGGACAACAAGAGACCCAGTACTTC. Translation gives CASSILDGQQETQYF.

This sequence joins TRBV27 and TRBJ2-4; 7 positions agree with TRBD2. The CDR3 consists of 15 residues. Trimming cost V 2 bases and J 3 bases; bases outside gene matches: 4. Per the germline V gene, CDR1 is MNHEY and CDR2 is SMNVEV (reference sequence). DNA for the CDR3: TGTGCCAGCAGTTTAGGTTGGGGGGGCAAAAACATTCAGTACTTC. Encoded protein: CASSLGWGGKNIQYF.

V is TRBV19 and J is TRBJ2-3; 11 bases map to TRBD2. J was trimmed by 0 bases and V by 4 bases; bases with no gene match: 3. CDR3 length equals 16 residues. The germline CDR1 and CDR2 sequences are LNHDA and SQIVND (reference sequence). In DNA, the CDR3 is TGTGCCAGTAGTACCAGGACTAGCGGGAGCACAGATACGCAGTATTTT. It specifies CASSTRTSGSTDTQYF. The full variable domain, in which reference TRBV19 and TRBJ2-3 provide the parts outside the CDR3, is DGGITQSPKYLFRKEGQNVTLSCEQNLNHDAMYWYRQDPGQGLRLIYYSQIVNDFQKGDIAEGYSVSREKKESFPLTVTSAQKNPTAFYLCASSTRTSGSTDTQYFGPGTRLTVL.

V usage is TRBV7-9 and J usage is TRBJ2-1; no firm D call. This CDR3 is built from 13 residues. V lost 8 bases to trimming and J lost 8 bases, with 16 bases between them. Germline loops: CDR1 SEHNR, CDR2 FQNEAQ (reference sequence). CDR3 coding DNA: TGTGCCAGCGCTGACCTATCGTTTGATGAGCAGTTCTTC. It is translated as CASADLSFDEQFF. The full variable domain, with the rest looked up from reference TRBV7-9 and TRBJ2-1, is DTGVSQNPRHKITKRGQNVTFRCDPISEHNRLYWYRQTLGQGPEFLTYFQNEAQLEKSRLLSDRFSAERPKGSFSTLEIQRTEQGDSAMYLCASADLSFDEQFFGPGTRLTVL.

V and J are TRBV2 and TRBJ1-5, with D possibly TRBD1 on 6 matching bases. V was shortened by 7 bases and J by 1 base, with 17 bases between the two germline ends. This CDR3 has 16 amino acids. Germline CDR1 SNHLY, CDR2 FYNNEI. The CDR3 DNA reads TGTGCCAGCAAGGATCTGGGGGGCCCGAGCAATCAGCCCCAGCATTTT. It translates to CASKDLGGPSNQPQHF.

The rearrangement uses TRBV5-4 and TRBJ2-5; the D is unclear. In germline, CDR1 is SGHNT, CDR2 YYREEE (reference sequence). The CDR3 is made up of 13 amino acids. Trimming took off 0 bases at V and 1 base at J, with 4 bases between the two ends. In DNA, the CDR3 is TGTGCCAGCAGCTTGGACAGCCAAGAGACCCAGTACTTC. Its protein is CASSLDSQETQYF. Supplemented by reference TRBV5-4 and TRBJ2-5, the full variable domain reads ETGVTQSPTHLIKTRGQQVTLRCSSQSGHNTVSWYQQALGQGPQFIFQYYREEENGRGNFPPRFSGLQFPNYSSELNVNALELDDSALYLCASSLDSQETQYFGPGTRLLVL.

The chain carries TRBV2 and TRBJ2-3; no clear D gene. The CDR3 is 15 amino acids. Deletions cut 6 bases from V and 1 base from J, with 14 bases between. Germline V gene sequence: CDR1 SNHLY, CDR2 FYNNEI. The CDR3 DNA reads as TGTGCCAGCAGCGTCCTGGTGGGCGGCACAGATACGCAGTATTTT. It encodes CASSVLVGGTDTQYF.

This clone was counted a single time. The chain uses TRBV29-1 and TRBJ2-2; 12 bases agree with TRBD2. The CDR3 contains 16 residues. V trimming: 7 bases; J trimming: 1 base; junction bases outside the gene matches: 7. Germline V gene sequence: CDR1 SQVTM, CDR2 ANQGSEA. CDR3 sequence (DNA): TGCAGCGCCCGAGAGACTAGCGGGGGGAACACCGGGGAGCTGTTTTTT. Translating gives CSARETSGGNTGELFF.

The rearrangement joins TRBV11-3 to TRBJ2-1; 7 nucleotides match TRBD2. Germline V gene data show CDR1 as SGHNT and CDR2 as YENEEA. This CDR3 has 16 amino acids. V gave up 5 bases and J gave up 2 bases; unmatched junction bases: 9. CDR3 in amino acids: CASSEGSAGAYNEQFF. The CDR3 DNA reads as TGTGCCAGCAGCGAAGGAAGTGCGGGGGCCTACAATGAGCAGTTCTTC.

The J gene is TRBJ2-1, the V gene TRBV14; 13 bases match TRBD2. The J segment lost 15 bases and the V segment lost 1 base, leaving 9 bases of the junction unmatched. This CDR3 region has 15 residues. CDR1 SGHDN and CDR2 FVKESK come from the germline V gene. The CDR3 nucleotides are TGTGCCAGCAGCCAAGTGGGGACTAGCGGGGCGCATACGTTCTTC. It specifies CASSQVGTSGAHTFF. Combining the CDR3 with reference TRBV14 and TRBJ2-1 gives the whole variable domain EAGVTQFPSHSVIEKGQTVTLRCDPISGHDNLYWYRRVMGKEIKFLLHFVKESKQDESGMPNNRFLAERTGGTYSTLKVQPAELEDSGVYFCASSQVGTSGAHTFFGPGTRLTVL.

The J gene is TRBJ1-1, the V gene TRBV7-8, with 7 bases that match TRBD1. V lost 5 bases to trimming and J lost 8 bases; unmatched junction nucleotides: 14. CDR1 and CDR2 (germline): SGHVS, FQNEAQ. The CDR3 has 15 amino acids. The DNA for the CDR3 is TGTGCCAGCAGCCAGCTTGGACAGGCCTCTTCCGAAGCTTTCTTT. Amino acids: CASSQLGQASSEAFF.

There are a few counts of this clone. The chain combines TRBV7-2 with TRBJ1-2; no firm D call. Deletions cut 5 bases from V and 5 bases from J, with 18 bases between. Germline CDR1 and CDR2: SGHTA and FQGNSA. This CDR3 region has 15 residues. The CDR3 here is CASSPGRLRGYGYTF. CDR3 DNA sequence: TGTGCCAGCAGCCCGGGCCGACTGCGTGGATATGGCTACACCTTC.

The genes are TRBV5-1 and TRBJ2-6; 8 nucleotides match TRBD1. This CDR3 comprises 17 residues. Germline V gene lookup returns CDR1 SGHRS and CDR2 YFSETQ. Unmatched junction bases numbered 5, after V lost 1 base and J lost 2 bases. In DNA form, the CDR3 reads TGCGCCAGCAGCTTGTTCGCAGGGGGCGCTGGGGCCAACGTCCTGACTTTC. Protein product: CASSLFAGGAGANVLTF.

V and J are TRBV19 and TRBJ2-3; TRBD2 agrees at 8 bases. Germline V gene lookup returns CDR1 LNHDA and CDR2 SQIVND (reference sequence). Trimming took 1 base from V and 3 from J; bases not matched to a gene: 3. This CDR3 contains 15 residues. The CDR3 nucleotides are TGTGCCAGTAGTATAGGGGCGGGGGGAACAGATACGCAGTATTTT. Its protein is CASSIGAGGTDTQYF.

The chain joins TRBV18 to TRBJ2-7, with D unclear. The germline gives CDR1 KGHSH, CDR2 LQKENI. Trimming removed 5 bases from V and 2 bases from J, with 13 bases in between. This CDR3 region has 14 residues. The CDR3 DNA sequence: TGTGCCAGCTCATACAATACAGTTACCTACGAGCAGTACTTC. This codes for CASSYNTVTYEQYF. The complete variable domain, with remaining parts taken from reference TRBV18 and TRBJ2-7, reads NAGVMQNPRHLVRRRGQEARLRCSPMKGHSHVYWYRQLPEEGLKFMVYLQKENIIDESGMPKERFSAEFPKEGPSILRIQQVVRGDSAAYFCASSYNTVTYEQYFGPGTRLTVT.

The chain is built from TRBV29-1 and TRBJ2-5, with a possible D match to TRBD2 (6 bases). In germline, CDR1 is SQVTM, CDR2 ANQGSEA. Deletions cut 1 base from V and 5 bases from J, with 8 bases between. This CDR3 region has 12 residues. CDR3 nucleotides: TGCAGCGTTGAAGGGGGGGAGGAGACCCAGTACTTC. Its translation is CSVEGGEETQYF.

The gene calls are TRBV11-3 and TRBJ2-1, with TRBD1 matching over 7 bases. The germline V gene has CDR1 SGHNT and CDR2 YENEEA. V lost 5 bases, J lost 9 bases, and 10 bases stayed unmatched. This CDR3 has 14 amino acids. As DNA, the CDR3 is TGTGCCAGCAGCCCAGAGACAGGGATGGCTGAGCAGTTCTTC. This codes for CASSPETGMAEQFF. Filled out from reference TRBV11-3 and TRBJ2-1, the complete variable domain reads EAGVVQSPRYKIIEKKQPVAFWCNPISGHNTLYWYLQNLGQGPELLIRYENEEAVDDSQLPKDRFSAERLKGVDSTLKIQPAELGDSAVYLCASSPETGMAEQFFGPGTRLTVL.

The chain couples TRBV7-9 to TRBJ2-7, with unresolved D. Germline V lookup: CDR1 SEHNR, CDR2 FQNEAQ (reference sequence). This CDR3 is 16 amino acids long. V was trimmed by 1 base and J by 3 bases, leaving 16 bases between them. The chain's CDR3 is CASSLGVISVGYEQYF. For the CDR3, the DNA is TGTGCCAGCAGCTTAGGGGTGATCTCTGTTGGCTACGAGCAGTACTTC.

As DNA, the CDR3 is TGTGCCAGCAGCCTGTTGACAGGAGACGCTGCGGGCTACACCTTC. As protein: CASSLLTGDAAGYTF. The chain combines TRBV11-2 with TRBJ1-2; a weak D match, TRBD1 (6 bases). Looked up from germline, CDR1 is SGHAT and CDR2 is FQNNGV. V was pared by 5 bases and J by 8 bases, with 21 bases between. The length of the CDR3 is 15 residues.

V usage is TRBV5-1 and J usage is TRBJ2-7, with 8 bases identical to TRBD1. This CDR3 spans 15 amino acids. J was trimmed by 0 bases and V by 4 bases; bases with no gene match: 6. CDR1 SGHRS and CDR2 YFSETQ come from the germline V gene. CDR3 protein: CASSKDRGASYEQYF. The DNA of the CDR3 is TGCGCCAGCAGCAAAGACAGGGGAGCCTCCTACGAGCAGTACTTC. Complete variable domain (other parts from reference TRBV5-1 and TRBJ2-7): KAGVTQTPRYLIKTRGQQVTLSCSPISGHRSVSWYQQTPGQGLQFLFEYFSETQRNKGNFPGRFSGRQFSNSRSEMNVSTLELGDSALYLCASSKDRGASYEQYFGPGTRLTVT.

This rearrangement joins TRBV9 to TRBJ1-1; the match to TRBD1 covers 7 bases. Germline lookup yields CDR1 SGDLS and CDR2 YYNGEE. This CDR3 has 17 residues. After removal of 3 bases from V and 0 bases from J, the junction contained 11 bases not matched to a gene. CDR3 sequence reads: CASSGAPGQNMNTEAFF. The DNA of the CDR3 is TGTGCCAGCAGCGGAGCCCCGGGACAGAACATGAACACTGAAGCTTTCTTT.

The chain carries TRBV6-1 and TRBJ2-2; tentatively, D is TRBD2 (6 bases). The germline V gene has CDR1 MNHNS and CDR2 SASEGT. The V and J ends lost 4 bases and 3 bases respectively, with 18 bases between them. The CDR3 is 17 amino acids. This CDR3 is CASSVTTPGAYTGELFF. The CDR3 region has the DNA TGTGCCAGCAGTGTGACCACCCCGGGAGCGTACACCGGGGAGCTGTTTTTT.

The genes are TRBV9 and TRBJ2-7, with a weak D call TRBD1 (5 bases). CDR1 is SGDLS and CDR2 is YYNGEE in the germline V gene. The CDR3 is made up of 14 amino acids. Trimming stripped 1 base from V and 6 bases from J, with 14 bases between. CDR3 coding DNA: TGTGCCAGCAGCGTAACCCCAACCAGGGCCGAGCAGTACTTC. This gives the protein CASSVTPTRAEQYF.

This sequence joins TRBV12-3 or TRBV12-4 and TRBJ2-7; 7 bases line up with TRBD1. This CDR3 is 13 amino acids long. V shed 5 bases, J shed 3 bases, and the junction held 4 bases outside the gene matches. Here the CDR3 DNA reads TGTGCCAGCAGTATACGACAGGGCTACGAGCAGTACTTC. This codes for CASSIRQGYEQYF.

V is TRBV20-1 and J is TRBJ1-1, with no clear D. V gave up 6 bases and J gave up 8 bases, with 13 bases separating them. This CDR3 comprises 11 residues. Germline assignment: CDR1 DFQATT and CDR2 SNEGSKA (reference sequence). The CDR3 DNA reads as TGCAGTGCCAGGCCCAGGCAGGAAGCTTTCTTT. It encodes CSARPRQEAFF.

The chain employs TRBV25-1 and TRBJ2-7, with unresolved D. The length of the CDR3 is 15 residues. Germline loops: CDR1 MGHDK, CDR2 SYGVNS. V lost 10 bases, J lost 3 bases, and 22 bases lay in between. The CDR3 sequence is CATTGPTAADYEQYF. CDR3 sequence (DNA): TGTGCCACTACCGGACCCACGGCCGCCGACTACGAGCAGTACTTC.